A selection of T cell receptor beta chains follows, all from one sample in a study of PD-1 blockade in classical Hodgkin lymphoma. TCRdb's copy holds only in-frame clones and misses some; the assay was immunoSEQ multiplex PCR. The sample has 25,000 to 35,000 clones, 94% seen once. The sequencing input was peripheral blood mononuclear cells (PBMCs). All receptors come from a human donor with classical Hodgkin lymphoma. Both conserved end residues are part of each CDR3. D genes are given only for firm matches. Not every row has a clone size; where given, it reads once, few, many or a size class.

TRBJ2-3 TRBD1 TRBV10-1 - CASQDRGSTDTQYF TGCGCCAGCCAGGACAGGGGAAGCACAGATACGCAGTATTTT
TRBJ1-1 - TRBV5-6 - CASSLGRGNTEAFF TGTGCCAGCAGCTTGGGGCGAGGGAACACTGAAGCTTTCTTT
TRBJ2-3 TRBD2 TRBV5-8 few CASSWTSGPTDTQYF TGTGCCAGCAGCTGGACTAGCGGACCCACAGATACGCAGTATTTT
TRBJ2-2 - TRBV5-1 once CASRAANTGELFF TGCGCCAGCCGAGCGGCAAACACCGGGGAGCTGTTTTTT
TRBJ2-7 - TRBV18 - CASSPPSPRLNEQYF TGTGCCAGCTCACCACCGAGTCCTAGACTGAACGAGCAGTACTTC
TRBJ2-5 TRBD1 TRBV30 once CAWAETGGSETQYF TGTGCCTGGGCAGAGACAGGGGGCTCGGAGACCCAGTACTTC
TRBJ1-4 - TRBV30 - CAWSGPGAEEKLFF TGTGCCTGGAGCGGACCGGGGGCAGAGGAAAAACTGTTTTTT
TRBJ1-6 - TRBV2 - CASSESSPLHF TGTGCCAGCAGTGAGTCTTCACCCCTCCACTTT
TRBJ2-7 - TRBV19 - CASSAGPTYEQYF TGTGCCAGTAGCGCGGGCCCTACCTACGAGCAGTACTTC
TRBJ1-5 - TRBV14 - CASSQIAGQCQPQHF TGTGCCAGCAGCCAAATAGCCGGGCAATGTCAGCCCCAGCATTTT
TRBJ2-3 - TRBV9 - CASSVGTDTQYF TGTGCCAGCAGCGTAGGAACAGATACGCAGTATTTT
TRBJ2-2 TRBD1 TRBV5-1 - CASSFPGQGYPITGELFF TGCGCCAGCAGCTTTCCGGGACAGGGTTATCCGATCACCGGGGAGCTGTTTTTT
TRBJ2-5 TRBD2 TRBV5-1 - CASSPASGGYQETQYF TGCGCCAGCAGTCCCGCTAGCGGGGGGTACCAAGAGACCCAGTACTTC
TRBJ2-1 - TRBV6-5 - CASRRDPSDEQFF TGTGCCAGCAGGCGTGACCCCTCCGATGAGCAGTTCTTC
TRBJ2-1 - TRBV29-1 - CSVEDRKTTNEQFF TGCAGCGTTGAAGATAGGAAGACTACCAATGAGCAGTTCTTC
TRBJ2-2 - TRBV2 - CASSELSGNTGELFF TGTGCCAGCAGTGAACTTAGCGGCAACACCGGGGAGCTGTTTTTT
TRBJ1-5 - TRBV7-9 - CASSADLGPQHF TGTGCCAGCAGCGCCGATTTAGGGCCCCAGCATTTT